A few counts support the clone carrying this T cell receptor beta chain. The target antigen is unknown. V lost 6 bases and J lost 6; bases outside the gene matches: 12. The CDR3 is 16 amino acids. Germline V gene data show CDR1 as MNHNS and CDR2 as SASEGT. This sample is part of a study of T cell repertoires in cytomegalovirus infection. The wider study: Public signatures in TCR beta pointed to CMV infection and matching HLA type. Study outcomes and limitations: Of the TCR beta families, the public ones yielded a cumulative frequency that identified carriers of CMV plus the relevant HLA. What dominated the ex vivo response were HLA-C-restricted CMV-specific TCR beta clonotypes.

One entry per CDR3 protein results from TCRdb running MiXCR on the reads. The sample records roughly 720,000 distinct CDR3 sequences, 35% to 45% being singletons. The material sequenced was PBMCs. The TCR comes from a human donor in good health (CMV status not recorded). Some clones in this sample may be carry-over from other donors' samples. The chain recombines TRBV6-1 with TRBJ1-5; 9 positions match TRBD1. As DNA, the CDR3 is TGTGCCAGCAGCAGCGTAGGGACAGGGTTTCTTCAGCCCCAGCATTTT. Encoded protein: CASSSVGTGFLQPQHF.